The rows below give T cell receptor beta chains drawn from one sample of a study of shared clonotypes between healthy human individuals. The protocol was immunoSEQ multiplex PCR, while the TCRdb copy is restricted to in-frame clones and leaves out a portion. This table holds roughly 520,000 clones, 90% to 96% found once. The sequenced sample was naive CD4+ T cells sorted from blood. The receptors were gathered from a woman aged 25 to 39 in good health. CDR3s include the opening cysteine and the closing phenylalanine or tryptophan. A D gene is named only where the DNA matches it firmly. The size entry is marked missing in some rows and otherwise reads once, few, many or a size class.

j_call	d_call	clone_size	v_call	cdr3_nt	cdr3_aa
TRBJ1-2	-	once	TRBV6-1	TGTGCCAGCAGCGGACAAAACCGTAACTATGGCTACACCTTC	CASSGQNRNYGYTF
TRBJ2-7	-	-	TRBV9	TGTGCCAGCAGCGGGAGGACAGCGTCAACCTACGAGCAGTACTTC	CASSGRTASTYEQYF
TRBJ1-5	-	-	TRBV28	TGTGCCAGTACTTATAGCAATCAGCCCCAGCATTTT	CASTYSNQPQHF
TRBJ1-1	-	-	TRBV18	TGTGCCAGCTCACCGTCCACACTTCTCGGCGCTTTCTTT	CASSPSTLLGAFF
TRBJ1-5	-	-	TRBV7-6	TGTGCCAGCAGCTTAGGAGGAGGTATCGGCCAGCCCCAGCATTTT	CASSLGGGIGQPQHF
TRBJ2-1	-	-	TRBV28	TGTGCCAGCAGCCCAATGGGGGGCCGGGTGAATGAGCAGTTCTTC	CASSPMGGRVNEQFF
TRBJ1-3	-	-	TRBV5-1	TGCGCCAGCAGCTCTGACAACTCTGGAAACACCATATATTTT	CASSSDNSGNTIYF
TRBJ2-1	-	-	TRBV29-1	TGCAGCGTTGATCCTCATCGCTCCTACAATGAGCAGTTCTTC	CSVDPHRSYNEQFF
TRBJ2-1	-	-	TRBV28	TGTGCCAGCACCGCCAGCCAGGGGACTTACAATGAGCAGTTCTTC	CASTASQGTYNEQFF
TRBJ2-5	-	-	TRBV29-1	TGCAGCGTTGAAGTTTTAGCAGCGCGGGAGACCCAGTACTTC	CSVEVLAARETQYF
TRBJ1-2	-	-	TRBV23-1	TGCGCCAGCAGTCGTAGACAGGACCTAGAGGACTATGGCTACACCTTC	CASSRRQDLEDYGYTF
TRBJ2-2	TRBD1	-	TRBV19	TGTGCCAGTAGTATCCAGGGGGCAGGCGGGGAGCTGTTTTTT	CASSIQGAGGELFF
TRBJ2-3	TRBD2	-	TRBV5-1	TGCGCCAGCAGCTATAGCGGGACTAGCACAGATACGCAGTATTTT	CASSYSGTSTDTQYF
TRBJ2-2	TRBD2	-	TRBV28	TGTGCCAGCAGTACCTCGGGACTAGCGGGAGACACCGGGGAGCTGTTTTTT	CASSTSGLAGDTGELFF
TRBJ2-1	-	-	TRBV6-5	TGTGCCAGCAGGAATCCTTCGACAGGTTACAATGAGCAGTTCTTC	CASRNPSTGYNEQFF
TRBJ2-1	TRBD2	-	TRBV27	TGTGCCAGCAGTCCCCGACTAGCTCGGGATGAGCAGTTCTTC	CASSPRLARDEQFF
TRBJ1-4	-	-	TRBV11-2	TGTGCCAGCAGCTTAGGGGGACGGACTTTCGGAAAACTGTTTTTT	CASSLGGRTFGKLFF
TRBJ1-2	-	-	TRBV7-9	TGTGCCAGCAGCTTAGGAGATGGCTACACCTTC	CASSLGDGYTF
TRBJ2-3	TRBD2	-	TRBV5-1	TGCGCCAGCAGCCCACTTGGACTAGCGGGAGGCGGAGGGGTAAATACGCAGTATTTT	CASSPLGLAGGGGVNTQYF
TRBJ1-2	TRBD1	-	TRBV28	TGTGCCAGCAGTTTAGGGGGGACAGGGGGCTATGGCTACACCTTC	CASSLGGTGGYGYTF
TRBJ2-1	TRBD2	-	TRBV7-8	TGTGCCAGCCGACTAGCGGGACAGTTTGAGCAGTTCTTC	CASRLAGQFEQFF
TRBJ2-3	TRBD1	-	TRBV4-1	TGCGCCAGCAGCCAAGGTGCGAGACAGGGAAGCGCAGATACGCAGTATTTT	CASSQGARQGSADTQYF
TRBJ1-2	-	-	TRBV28	TGTGCCAGCAGAAGGACCGACCCGGATGGCTACACCTTC	CASRRTDPDGYTF
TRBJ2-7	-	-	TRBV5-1	TGCGCCAGCAGGACTAGACTAGGTTCCTACGAGCAGTACTTC	CASRTRLGSYEQYF
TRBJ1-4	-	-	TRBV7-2	TGTGCCAGCAGCCCATCCCGCCTGGGACCGCTCAATTACGAAAAACTGTTTTTT	CASSPSRLGPLNYEKLFF
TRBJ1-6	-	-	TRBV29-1	TGCAGCGTCGTGACGGACCCTAATTCACCCCTCCACTTT	CSVVTDPNSPLHF
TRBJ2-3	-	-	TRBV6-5	TGTGCCAGCAGTTACACCGCAGGGGATTCAGATACGCAGTATTTT	CASSYTAGDSDTQYF
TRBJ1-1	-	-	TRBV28	TGTGCCAGCAGCTCTCCCCAGGCTGGGGGCACTGAAGCTTTCTTT	CASSSPQAGGTEAFF
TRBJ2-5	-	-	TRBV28	TGTGCCAGCCGATCGGCCCTCCGTGAGACCCAGTACTTC	CASRSALRETQYF
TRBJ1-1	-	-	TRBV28	TGTGCCAGCAGTTATCGGGACCCAGGTAGGAACACTGAAGCTTTCTTT	CASSYRDPGRNTEAFF
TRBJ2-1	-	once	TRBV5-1	TGCGCCAGCAGCTTGGAACTTGTGGGACATTCGTTCTTC	CASSLELVGHSFF
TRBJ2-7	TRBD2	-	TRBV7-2	TGTGCCAGCAGCTTAAGGGGTGGGAGGGCGTCCTACGAGCAGTACTTC	CASSLRGGRASYEQYF
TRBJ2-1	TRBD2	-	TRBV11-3	TGTGCCAGCAGCTCTAGCGGCTATGAGCAGTTCTTC	CASSSSGYEQFF
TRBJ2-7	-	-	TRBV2	TGTGCCAGCGAAGGGGCCTACGAGCAGTACTTC	CASEGAYEQYF
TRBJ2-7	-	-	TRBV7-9	TGTGCCAGCAGCTTAGCGCGATTTCAACACGAGCAGTACTTC	CASSLARFQHEQYF
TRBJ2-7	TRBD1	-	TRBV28	TGTGCCAGCAGTTTGACAGGGTTCTCTGGGGAGCAGTACTTC	CASSLTGFSGEQYF
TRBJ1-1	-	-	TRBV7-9	TGTGCCAGCAGCTTAGCTAGGCAGGGGAACACTGAAGCTTTCTTT	CASSLARQGNTEAFF
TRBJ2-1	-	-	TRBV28	TGTGCCAGCAGCCTTAACAATGAGCAGTTCTTC	CASSLNNEQFF
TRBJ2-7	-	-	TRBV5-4	TGTGCCAGCAGCTTACTCGGGGGCGCCTACGAGCAGTACTTC	CASSLLGGAYEQYF
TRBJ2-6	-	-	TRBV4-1	TGCGCCAGCAGCCAAGACCTCGAGGGGTCTGGGGCCAACGTCCTGACTTTC	CASSQDLEGSGANVLTF
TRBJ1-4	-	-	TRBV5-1	TGCGCCAGTCGGGGACGGATTAATGAAAAACTGTTTTTT	CASRGRINEKLFF
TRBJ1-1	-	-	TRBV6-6	TGTGCCAGCAGTTACGAGACAGAAATCACTGAAGCTTTCTTT	CASSYETEITEAFF
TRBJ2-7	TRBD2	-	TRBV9	TGTGCCAGCAGCGTAGATGGGCTAGCGGGCCGCGAGCAGTACTTC	CASSVDGLAGREQYF
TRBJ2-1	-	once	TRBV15	TGTGCCACCAGCAGCCCAAGGCTAGCTGGATACAATGAGCAGTTCTTC	CATSSPRLAGYNEQFF